Below, 20 T cell receptor beta chains from the same sample are listed, as sequenced in a study of T cells in localized non-small cell lung cancer. Assay used: immunoSEQ multiplex PCR; TCRdb lists only in-frame clones, some missing. The profile shows 7,000 to 7,500 clones, under 65% of them singletons. Sequenced material: lymph node tissue, taken before any cancer treatment. The receptor set was obtained from a female donor of 60 years or more with stage I lung adenocarcinoma.

This clone is labeled large (0.1 to 1%). This chain uses TRBV29-1 with TRBJ2-5; TRBD2 is a possible D gene (5 bases). The CDR3 covers 15 residues. V lost 0 bases and J lost 2, with 13 bases in between. Germline-derived CDR1 and CDR2 are SQVTM and ANQGSEA. This CDR3 reads CSVEEGMGRQETQYF. CDR3 DNA sequence: TGCAGCGTTGAAGAGGGTATGGGGAGACAAGAGACCCAGTACTTC.

This rearrangement joins TRBV11-3 to TRBJ2-1; 8 bases are shared with TRBD2. This CDR3 is built from 16 residues. Germline CDR1 and CDR2: SGHNT and YENEEA. J was trimmed by 3 bases and V by 2 bases; bases with no gene match: 6. As DNA, the CDR3 is TGTGCCAGCAGCTTAATTGCGGGGGGCGACTACAATGAGCAGTTCTTC. It translates to CASSLIAGGDYNEQFF.

The J gene is TRBJ1-6, the V gene TRBV11-3; D might be TRBD1 (6 bases). Trimming removed 5 bases at V and 6 bases at J, with 14 bases between. Per the germline V gene, CDR1 is SGHNT and CDR2 is YENEEA. The CDR3 is 15 residues long. CDR3 coding DNA: TGTGCCAGCAGCCCAGAAGGACAGAGTAATTCACCCCTCCACTTT. Protein sequence: CASSPEGQSNSPLHF.

This clone was counted a few times. The rearrangement joins TRBV9 to TRBJ2-7; the D gene is possibly TRBD1 (6 bases). V was clipped by 5 bases and J by 4 bases, with 13 bases between them. The CDR3 spans 13 residues. Germline V gene data show CDR1 as SGDLS and CDR2 as YYNGEE. The CDR3: CASSGDTPYEQYF. The DNA of the CDR3 is TGTGCCAGCAGTGGGGACACACCTTACGAGCAGTACTTC.

The CDR3 here is CASSPTDRDQPQHF. In DNA form, the CDR3 reads TGTGCCAGCTCACCAACGGACAGAGATCAGCCCCAGCATTTT. The chain is built from TRBV18 and TRBJ1-5; the D gene is possibly TRBD1 (6 bases). V was clipped by 2 bases and J by 5 bases, with 10 bases between them. The CDR3 sequence is 14 residues long. In germline, CDR1 is KGHSH, CDR2 LQKENI. The whole variable domain, remainder taken from reference TRBV18 and TRBJ1-5, is NAGVMQNPRHLVRRRGQEARLRCSPMKGHSHVYWYRQLPEEGLKFMVYLQKENIIDESGMPKERFSAEFPKEGPSILRIQQVVRGDSAAYFCASSPTDRDQPQHFGDGTRLSIL.

The chain uses TRBV16 and TRBJ1-6; weak D call: TRBD1 (5 bases). Germline values: CDR1 KGHSY, CDR2 FQNENV. This CDR3 region has 14 residues. V lost 4 bases and J 10 bases, leaving 14 bases between the germline ends. The CDR3: CASSRVGPESPLHF. The CDR3 nucleotides read TGTGCCAGCAGCCGTGTGGGGCCTGAGTCACCCCTCCACTTT.

CDR3 coding DNA: TGTGCCAATTCAATCAGCTCTGGGGCCAACGTCCTGACTTTC. The encoded protein is CANSISSGANVLTF. The gene calls are TRBV19 and TRBJ2-6; D unresolved. V lost 10 bases and J lost 0, with 10 bases in between. Germline lookup yields CDR1 LNHDA and CDR2 SQIVND (reference sequence). This CDR3 spans 14 amino acids. The whole variable domain, remainder taken from reference TRBV19 and TRBJ2-6, is DGGITQSPKYLFRKEGQNVTLSCEQNLNHDAMYWYRQDPGQGLRLIYYSQIVNDFQKGDIAEGYSVSREKKESFPLTVTSAQKNPTAFYLCANSISSGANVLTFGAGSRLTVL.

There are a few counts of this clone. CDR3 sequence reads: CASSVANSGRETQYF. The CDR3 DNA reads as TGTGCCAGCAGCGTAGCAAATAGCGGGAGGGAGACCCAGTACTTC. This rearrangement joins TRBV9 to TRBJ2-5; 10 bases are a match to TRBD2. The junction had 4 bases not matched to a gene; V was cut back by 0 bases and J by 5 bases. The CDR3 is 15 amino acids. Germline V CDR1 and CDR2: SGDLS, YYNGEE.

The V and J genes are TRBV19 and TRBJ1-2; TRBD1 matches at 11 bases. Germline CDR1 reads LNHDA; CDR2 reads SQIVND (reference sequence). The V and J ends lost 4 bases and 4 bases, in that order; junction bases with no gene match: 8. CDR3 size: 16 residues. The CDR3 sequence: CASSTRTGGSGYGYTF. In nucleotides, the CDR3 is TGTGCCAGTAGTACCCGGACAGGGGGCAGCGGCTATGGCTACACCTTC.

The chain joins TRBV18 to TRBJ2-2; D possibly corresponds to TRBD2 (6 bases). The germline CDR1 and CDR2 sequences are KGHSH and LQKENI. The V gene lost 2 bases and the J gene lost 0 bases, with 13 bases spanning the gap. The CDR3 covers 17 residues. The CDR3 DNA is TGTGCCAGCTCACCAGGTTTGGTAGCGGCGAACACCGGGGAGCTGTTTTTT. It codes for CASSPGLVAANTGELFF.

The rearrangement links TRBV11-3 to TRBJ2-2; TRBD1 is a possible D gene (5 bases). The V gene lost 6 bases and the J gene lost 4 bases, with 15 bases spanning the gap. CDR1 SGHNT and CDR2 YENEEA come from the germline V gene. This CDR3 region has 15 residues. In nucleotides, the CDR3 is TGTGCCAGCAGGGGGAACAGGCTTGGCACCGGGGAGCTGTTTTTT. Amino acids: CASRGNRLGTGELFF.

Relative to its sample, this clone is medium-sized. One junction end does not reproduce the germline sequence, and a read error may be involved. This chain links TRBV6-8 with TRBJ2-3; D not resolved. The CDR3 spans 13 residues. CDR1 and CDR2 (germline): MNHGY, SAAAGT. Here the CDR3 reads CASTPGSTDTQYF. DNA for the CDR3: TGTGCCAGCACCCCCGGCAGCACCGATACGCAGTATTTT.

The chain combines TRBV15 with TRBJ1-5; D remains unclear. Trimming left V 4 bases short and J 0 bases short, with 10 bases between. Germline V gene sequence: CDR1 LNHNV, CDR2 YYDKDF (reference sequence). The CDR3 runs to 15 residues. CDR3 DNA sequence: TGTGCCACCAGCACCTCGGACCTTAGCAATCAGCCCCAGCATTTT. This translates into CATSTSDLSNQPQHF.

The chain employs TRBV9 and TRBJ1-3, with D tentatively TRBD1 (5 bases). The V gene's germline CDR1 is SGDLS and CDR2 YYNGEE. This CDR3 region has 16 residues. The V gene lost 3 bases and the J gene lost 2 bases, with 15 bases spanning the gap. In DNA, the CDR3 is TGTGCCAGCAGCGCCGATCCGCGGGGGGCTGGAAACACCATATATTTT. It codes for CASSADPRGAGNTIYF.

In its sample, this clone was seen a few times. One end of the junction fails to match germline, which may point to a read error. The rearrangement joins TRBV6-9 to TRBJ2-5; 7 positions agree with TRBD2. Germline CDR1 and CDR2: MNHGY and SVAAGI. The CDR3 has 12 amino acids. The CDR3 sequence: CASSKGLNEGDF. The CDR3 DNA sequence: TGTGCCAGCAGCAAGGGACTAAACGAGGGTGACTTC.

This clone was recorded a few times. The rearrangement uses TRBV15 and TRBJ1-5; D possibly corresponds to TRBD1 (6 bases). The germline V gene has CDR1 LNHNV and CDR2 YYDKDF (reference sequence). This CDR3 contains 17 residues. Trimming took off 5 bases at V and 2 bases at J, with 19 bases between the two ends. The DNA for the CDR3 is TGTGCCACCAGCGGAGCCCTTGACAGGTTCGGCAATCAGCCCCAGCATTTT. Translation gives CATSGALDRFGNQPQHF.

This clone was recorded once. The rearrangement uses TRBV19 and TRBJ2-4; 8 nucleotides agree with TRBD1. V lost 9 bases to trimming and J lost 1 base; unmatched junction nucleotides: 8. Germline V lookup: CDR1 LNHDA, CDR2 SQIVND (reference sequence). The CDR3 is 15 amino acids. As DNA, the CDR3 is TGTGCCAGCCAGACAGGGGCAGCGGCCAAAAACATTCAGTACTTC. Its protein is CASQTGAAAKNIQYF.

The J gene is TRBJ2-7, the V gene TRBV18; D is perhaps TRBD2 (5 bases). The ends were cut back, 6 bases at V and 2 bases at J, with 23 bases in the middle. Germline-derived CDR1 and CDR2 are KGHSH and LQKENI. The CDR3 is made up of 17 amino acids. CDR3 nucleotide sequence: TGTGCCAGCTCGCTACAAGCGGCCGCTACCCACACCTACGAGCAGTACTTC. Encoded protein: CASSLQAAATHTYEQYF.

This clone was counted a few times. The chain joins TRBV9 to TRBJ1-2, with D perhaps TRBD1 (6 bases). The CDR3 consists of 12 residues. With 9 bases removed from V and 4 bases from J, the gap between germline ends came to 13 bases. Germline values: CDR1 SGDLS, CDR2 YYNGEE. The CDR3 DNA follows: TGTGCCACCTGGGGGGCGGGCTATGGCTACACCTTC. Translated: CATWGAGYGYTF.

The chain combines TRBV12-5 with TRBJ2-7; D call uncertain. Germline values: CDR1 LGHNT, CDR2 FRNRAP. The CDR3 covers 15 residues. Trimming removed 4 bases from V and 1 base from J, with 14 bases in between. The CDR3 region is CASGWTRRGSYEQYF. The DNA of the CDR3 is TGTGCTAGTGGTTGGACGAGGAGAGGATCCTACGAGCAGTACTTC. Using reference TRBV12-5 and TRBJ2-7 for the parts outside the CDR3, the full variable domain is DARVTQTPRHKVTEMGQEVTMRCQPILGHNTVFWYRQTMMQGLELLAYFRNRAPLDDSGMPKDRFSAEMPDATLATLKIQPSEPRDSAVYFCASGWTRRGSYEQYFGPGTRLTVT.